This entry lists 23 T cell receptor beta chains sequenced from one sample in a study of PD-1 blockade in classical Hodgkin lymphoma. Time point here: cycle 4 day 1 (C4D1), after six to seven weeks of nivolumab. Every single patient, without exception, relapsed after autologous stem cell transplantation, and brentuximab vedotin exposure varied. Profiled with immunoSEQ multiplex PCR; TCRdb holds only in-frame clones, not every one. The sample carries around 35,000 clones, approximately 67% recorded once. The material was peripheral blood mononuclear cells (PBMCs), obtained before the fourth cycle of nivolumab. The receptors derive from a human donor with classical Hodgkin lymphoma.

The rearrangement links TRBV4-1 to TRBJ2-3; the D is unclear. CDR1 is MGHRA, CDR2 YSYEKL, per germline. Trimming left V 0 bases short and J 0 bases short, with 7 bases between. CDR3 size: 15 residues. The CDR3 protein is CASSQDAPSTDTQYF. The CDR3 DNA sequence: TGCGCCAGCAGCCAAGATGCCCCTAGCACAGATACGCAGTATTTT.

This chain uses TRBV7-9 with TRBJ1-2; D call uncertain. Between the trimmed V and J ends, which lost 4 bases and 8 bases, there was a span of 23 bases. The CDR3 extends over 16 amino acids. Germline loops: CDR1 SEHNR, CDR2 FQNEAQ (reference sequence). The CDR3 DNA reads TGTGCCAGCAGCTCCGCAACCTTGGTAGGCCTCCAGGGCTACACCTTC. It specifies CASSSATLVGLQGYTF. The full variable domain, rest sourced from reference TRBV7-9 and TRBJ1-2, is DTGVSQNPRHKITKRGQNVTFRCDPISEHNRLYWYRQTLGQGPEFLTYFQNEAQLEKSRLLSDRFSAERPKGSFSTLEIQRTEQGDSAMYLCASSSATLVGLQGYTFGSGTRLTVV.

The chain links TRBV7-2 to TRBJ2-7; 8 nucleotides line up with TRBD2. The CDR3 runs 14 residues. Germline trimming cut 0 bases from V and 7 bases from J; bases unmatched to any gene: 5. CDR1 and CDR2 (germline): SGHTA, FQGNSA. CDR3 bases: TGTGCCAGCAGCTTAGCTGAGCGGGGGACTGAGCAGTACTTC. Encoded protein: CASSLAERGTEQYF.

V gene TRBV9 combines with J gene TRBJ2-2; D remains unclear. The CDR3 is 17 amino acids. Germline-derived CDR1 and CDR2 are SGDLS and YYNGEE. V was cut by 4 bases and J by 3 bases, with 19 bases left in between. The CDR3 DNA reads TGTGCCAGCAGCTCCCCCCGGCGTCGAGACGACACCGGGGAGCTGTTTTTT. This translates into CASSSPRRRDDTGELFF.

The chain joins TRBV30 to TRBJ2-5; 13 bases are shared with TRBD2. CDR3 length: 14 amino acids. CDR1 is GTSNPN, CDR2 SVGIG, per germline (reference sequence). J gave up 2 bases and V 8 bases, and 5 bases lay outside the gene matches. CDR3 residues: CAGGGLAGQETQYF. The CDR3 nucleotides read TGTGCCGGGGGGGGACTAGCGGGGCAAGAGACCCAGTACTTC.

The chain has TRBV7-9 and TRBJ2-1; 8 bases map to TRBD2. CDR1 is SEHNR, CDR2 FQNEAQ, per germline (reference sequence). The V gene end was trimmed by 0 bases and the J gene end by 5 bases; junction bases not matched to a gene: 6. The CDR3 has 16 amino acids. The CDR3 spells CASSLAVSGRDNEQFF. DNA for the CDR3: TGTGCCAGCAGCTTAGCGGTGAGCGGGAGAGACAATGAGCAGTTCTTC.

There are a few counts of this clone. The chain employs TRBV27 and TRBJ1-1; tentatively, D is TRBD1 (6 bases). Trimming left V 7 bases short and J 7 bases short, with 19 bases between. From germline, CDR1 is MNHEY and CDR2 SMNVEV (reference sequence). CDR3 length: 14 amino acids. CDR3 protein: CASTLGGRYGEAFF. CDR3 bases: TGTGCCAGCACCCTCGGGGGGCGCTACGGTGAAGCTTTCTTT.

This clone was found a few times. The DNA of the CDR3 is TGTGCCAGCAGTTACTCGGCAGGACACTCTGGAAACACCATATATTTT. This translates into CASSYSAGHSGNTIYF. The gene calls are TRBV6-5 and TRBJ1-3; maybe TRBD1 (5 bases). The CDR3 has 16 amino acids. V lost 0 bases and J lost 0, with 9 bases in between. Germline CDR1 MNHEY, CDR2 SVGAGI.

The CDR3 sequence is CASSEEGSSYNEQFF. The CDR3 bases are TGTGCCAGCAGTGAAGAGGGCAGTTCCTACAATGAGCAGTTCTTC. The V and J genes are TRBV6-1 and TRBJ2-1; D gene ambiguous. V shed 1 base and J shed 1 base, with 8 bases lying between them. The CDR3 runs to 15 residues. Germline V gene sequence: CDR1 MNHNS, CDR2 SASEGT.

The J gene is TRBJ1-2, the V gene TRBV10-3, with D possibly matching TRBD1 (5 bases). V was clipped by 0 bases and J by 8 bases, with 28 bases between them. Germline V gene data show CDR1 as ENHRY and CDR2 as SYGVKD. The CDR3 sequence is 19 residues long. The CDR3 is CAISESTSESGDPVSGYTF. As DNA, the CDR3 is TGTGCCATCAGTGAGTCGACCTCGGAGTCCGGGGACCCAGTTTCGGGCTACACCTTC.

The gene calls are TRBV6-6 and TRBJ1-3; no definite D call. CDR3 length equals 15 residues. From germline, CDR1 is MNHNY and CDR2 SVGAGI (reference sequence). Trimming cost V 10 bases and J 4 bases, with 20 bases left between them. The CDR3 DNA follows: TGTGCCACCAAGCCCGGGCTCCTGAGGGGAAACACCATATATTTT. Residues: CATKPGLLRGNTIYF.

The rearrangement joins TRBV6-5 to TRBJ1-2; D is possibly TRBD1 (6 bases). The V gene lost 10 bases and the J gene lost 4 bases, with 22 bases spanning the gap. Germline CDR1 and CDR2: MNHEY and SVGAGI. This CDR3 has 15 amino acids. The CDR3 loop is CATTIGGEELYGYTF. CDR3 nucleotide sequence: TGTGCCACCACAATAGGGGGGGAGGAACTCTATGGCTACACCTTC.

This clone was detected only a few times. J is TRBJ2-1 and V is TRBV14; D not certain. The length of the CDR3 is 12 residues. V was cut by 3 bases and J by 11 bases, with 11 bases left in between. Germline V gene sequence: CDR1 SGHDN, CDR2 FVKESK. The CDR3 protein is CASSHILTQQFF. The CDR3 DNA is TGTGCCAGCAGCCATATTTTGACCCAGCAGTTCTTC.

This chain joins TRBV16 and TRBJ1-6; D ambiguous. The germline V and J ends were trimmed by 7 bases and 9 bases, with 19 bases remaining between them. The CDR3 has 15 residues. CDR1 KGHSY and CDR2 FQNENV come from the germline V gene. The CDR3 region is CASTPIAGQSSPLHF. CDR3 nucleotides: TGTGCCAGCACCCCTATCGCCGGCCAATCTTCACCCCTCCACTTT.

The chain has TRBV5-1 and TRBJ2-5; D ambiguous. Germline CDR1 and CDR2: SGHRS and YFSETQ. Trimming took off 2 bases at V and 6 bases at J, with 17 bases between the two ends. The CDR3 is 15 residues long. CDR3 amino acids: CASSFVTAEEKTQYF. CDR3 nucleotide sequence: TGCGCCAGCAGCTTCGTTACCGCCGAGGAGAAGACCCAGTACTTC.

This chain joins TRBV9 and TRBJ2-7; possible D gene TRBD1, 6 bases. Germline V CDR1 and CDR2: SGDLS, YYNGEE. The CDR3 has 13 residues. V lost 7 bases and J lost 3, with 14 bases in between. The CDR3 sequence is CASGSTGLYEQYF. CDR3 sequence (DNA): TGTGCCAGCGGAAGTACAGGGCTCTACGAGCAGTACTTC.

The rearrangement uses TRBV19 and TRBJ2-3; TRBD2 aligns across 12 bases. Unmatched junction bases numbered 3, after V lost 3 bases and J lost 2 bases. In germline, CDR1 is LNHDA, CDR2 SQIVND (reference sequence). The CDR3 is made up of 16 amino acids. Written as DNA, the CDR3 is TGTGCCAGTAGTATGACTAGCGGGAGCTTCACAGATACGCAGTATTTT. This translates into CASSMTSGSFTDTQYF.

The gene calls are TRBV7-2 and TRBJ2-7; possibly TRBD2 for D (5 bases). Trimming removed 5 bases from V and 3 bases from J, with 8 bases in between. The CDR3 consists of 12 residues. Germline V lookup: CDR1 SGHTA, CDR2 FQGNSA. The DNA for the CDR3 is TGTGCCAGCAGCCCAACTAGCTACGAGCAGTACTTC. This encodes CASSPTSYEQYF. The full variable domain, its missing parts supplied by reference TRBV7-2 and TRBJ2-7, is GAGVSQSPSNKVTEKGKDVELRCDPISGHTALYWYRQSLGQGLEFLIYFQGNSAPDKSGLPSDRFSAERTGGSVSTLTIQRTQQEDSAVYLCASSPTSYEQYFGPGTRLTVT.

This clone appeared a single time. CDR3 loop: CASSPSAGQASTDTQYF. The CDR3 region has the DNA TGTGCCAGCAGTCCATCTGCGGGGCAGGCAAGCACAGATACGCAGTATTTT. The J gene is TRBJ2-3, the V gene TRBV7-6; D might be TRBD2 (6 bases). This CDR3 has 17 residues. Trimming stripped 6 bases from V and 0 bases from J, with 19 bases between. The germline V gene has CDR1 SGHVS and CDR2 FNYEAQ.

This chain joins TRBV25-1 and TRBJ1-1, with 8 bases identical to TRBD1. Looked up from germline, CDR1 is MGHDK and CDR2 is SYGVNS. The CDR3 extends over 16 amino acids. V gave up 5 bases and J gave up 3 bases; unmatched junction bases: 11. The CDR3 loop is CASSPKRGDRYTEAFF. The CDR3 nucleotides are TGTGCCAGCAGTCCTAAGAGGGGGGACAGGTACACTGAAGCTTTCTTT.

This clone was detected once. The chain is built from TRBV15 and TRBJ2-1; tentatively, D is TRBD1 (6 bases). With 3 bases removed from V and 10 bases from J, the gap between germline ends came to 13 bases. This CDR3 region has 13 residues. Per the germline V gene, CDR1 is LNHNV and CDR2 is YYDKDF (reference sequence). Here the CDR3 DNA reads TGTGCCACCAGCAGGGGTTCTGGGGGCGAGCAGTTCTTC. Its translation is CATSRGSGGEQFF.

The chain is built from TRBV2 and TRBJ1-2; TRBD1 matches at 9 bases. The CDR3 spans 15 residues. The germline V gene encodes CDR1 SNHLY and CDR2 FYNNEI. V lost 7 bases and J lost 5; bases outside the gene matches: 11. CDR3 amino acids: CASNQGQGERYGYTF. The CDR3, as DNA: TGTGCCAGCAATCAGGGACAGGGAGAGAGGTATGGCTACACCTTC.

The J gene is TRBJ1-2, the V gene TRBV10-3; D gene uncertain. V shed 3 bases and J shed 4 bases, with 12 bases lying between them. Germline-derived CDR1 and CDR2 are ENHRY and SYGVKD. This CDR3 is 14 amino acids long. CDR3 protein: CAISEAAEGYGYTF. CDR3 coding DNA: TGTGCCATCAGTGAAGCGGCAGAGGGCTATGGCTACACCTTC.